The 28 T cell receptor beta chains below all came from one sample that was sequenced in a study of blood T cell dynamics during melanoma immunotherapy. Time point indicated: pre-treatment baseline. Method: immunoSEQ multiplex PCR; TCRdb's copy keeps in-frame clones and lacks some. The table lists about 14,000 clones, 85% to 90% of them singletons. Specimen: blood, collected from a patient treated with checkpoint blockade. These receptors were taken from a human donor with melanoma.

V gene TRBV6-5 combines with J gene TRBJ2-7; either TRBD1 or TRBD2 may supply D (5 bases each). Germline values: CDR1 MNHEY, CDR2 SVGAGI. Trimming removed 5 bases from V and 0 bases from J, with 17 bases in between. The CDR3 is made up of 16 amino acids. The DNA for the CDR3 is TGTGCCAGCAGTAACTTCCGGGACCGCCACTCCTACGAGCAGTACTTC. Amino acid sequence: CASSNFRDRHSYEQYF.

In its sample, this clone was seen once. The chain is built from TRBV2 and TRBJ2-5, with 9 bases that match TRBD2. Germline trimming cut 2 bases from V and 2 bases from J; bases unmatched to any gene: 6. CDR1 is SNHLY and CDR2 is FYNNEI in the germline V gene. The CDR3 is 16 amino acids. The CDR3 bases are TGTGCCAGCAGTGAAACGCGCCTAGCGGGGCAAGAGACCCAGTACTTC. Its translation is CASSETRLAGQETQYF. The full variable domain, its missing parts supplied by reference TRBV2 and TRBJ2-5, is EPEVTQTPSHQVTQMGQEVILRCVPISNHLYFYWYRQILGQKVEFLVSFYNNEISEKSEIFDDQFSVERPDGSNFTLKIRSTKLEDSAMYFCASSETRLAGQETQYFGPGTRLLVL.

The chain recombines TRBV7-2 with TRBJ2-5; TRBD2 is a possible D gene (6 bases). V gave up 1 base and J gave up 1 base, with 13 bases separating them. Germline CDR1 is SGHTA and CDR2 is FQGNSA. This CDR3 has 16 amino acids. CDR3 DNA sequence: TGTGCCAGCAGCTTAGTTCAGGGAGGTGGCCAAGAGACCCAGTACTTC. Protein: CASSLVQGGGQETQYF.

J is TRBJ1-2 and V is TRBV19, with D hard to call. The germline CDR1 and CDR2 sequences are LNHDA and SQIVND (reference sequence). The CDR3 length is 13 residues. V was pared by 3 bases and J by 4 bases, with 9 bases between. CDR3 loop: CASSISQIYGYTF. In DNA, the CDR3 is TGTGCCAGTAGTATCAGTCAGATCTATGGCTACACCTTC. Full variable domain (missing parts from reference TRBV19 and TRBJ1-2): DGGITQSPKYLFRKEGQNVTLSCEQNLNHDAMYWYRQDPGQGLRLIYYSQIVNDFQKGDIAEGYSVSREKKESFPLTVTSAQKNPTAFYLCASSISQIYGYTFGSGTRLTVV.

V and J are TRBV7-2 and TRBJ2-7; 7 positions agree with TRBD2. The CDR3 extends over 16 amino acids. V lost 0 bases and J lost 0; bases outside the gene matches: 5. Germline CDR1 and CDR2: SGHTA and FQGNSA. The CDR3, as DNA: TGTGCCAGCAGCTTAGCTGGCGGGGGACCCTCCTACGAGCAGTACTTC. This sequence encodes CASSLAGGGPSYEQYF.

The sample holds one count of this clone. The chain has TRBV2 and TRBJ2-3, with 10 positions matching TRBD1. This CDR3 comprises 15 residues. J was trimmed by 5 bases and V by 6 bases; bases with no gene match: 8. The V gene's germline CDR1 is SNHLY and CDR2 FYNNEI. CDR3 coding DNA: TGTGCCAGCAGGGCGGGGACAGGGGTAATAGATACGCAGTATTTT. Protein sequence: CASRAGTGVIDTQYF.

The CDR3 spells CASSLASGGQETQYF. The CDR3 DNA reads TGTGCCAGCAGCTTAGCCTCGGGGGGGCAGGAGACCCAGTACTTC. This sequence joins TRBV7-9 and TRBJ2-5; 8 bases are a match to TRBD2. After removal of 0 bases from V and 5 bases from J, the junction contained 5 bases not matched to a gene. This CDR3 comprises 15 residues. CDR1 SEHNR and CDR2 FQNEAQ come from the germline V gene (reference sequence).

The V call is TRBV7-9, the J call TRBJ2-7, with 7 nucleotides matching TRBD2. The CDR3 runs 18 residues. CDR1 SEHNR and CDR2 FQNEAQ come from the germline V gene (reference sequence). After removal of 0 bases from V and 0 bases from J, the junction contained 11 bases not matched to a gene. The CDR3 DNA reads as TGTGCCAGCAGCTTAGCGCAGGGAGGGAATAAAAGCTCCTACGAGCAGTACGTC. Translating gives CASSLAQGGNKSSYEQYV.

The chain couples TRBV6-5 to TRBJ1-4; D possibly corresponds to TRBD1 (6 bases). From germline, CDR1 is MNHEY and CDR2 SVGAGI. V lost 7 bases to trimming and J lost 7 bases, with 16 bases between them. There are 14 residues in the CDR3. The CDR3 region has the DNA TGTGCCAGCACCTCGTATAGGGGGGGTGAAAAACTGTTTTTT. It yields the protein CASTSYRGGEKLFF.

The chain is built from TRBV7-2 and TRBJ1-2, with D possibly matching TRBD1 (6 bases). The V and J ends lost 5 bases and 8 bases respectively, with 15 bases between them. CDR3 length: 13 amino acids. The germline V gene has CDR1 SGHTA and CDR2 FQGNSA. The CDR3 region is CASSPPTGRGYTF. The CDR3 region has the DNA TGTGCCAGCAGCCCCCCCACAGGGCGAGGCTACACCTTC.

The chain uses TRBV4-1 and TRBJ2-4, with 8 bases fitting TRBD1. The junction had 14 bases not matched to a gene; V was cut back by 0 bases and J by 7 bases. Germline V gene lookup returns CDR1 MGHRA and CDR2 YSYEKL. The CDR3 length is 18 residues. CDR3: CASSQDRQDRVFKNIQYF. The CDR3 DNA is TGCGCCAGCAGCCAAGATCGTCAGGACAGGGTTTTTAAGAACATTCAGTACTTC.

The CDR3 region is CASSSRPGTGYYGYTF. CDR3 DNA: TGTGCCAGCAGCTCACGTCCCGGGACAGGGTACTATGGCTACACCTTC. V gene TRBV5-6 combines with J gene TRBJ1-2; 9 positions agree with TRBD1. Germline trimming cut 3 bases from V and 3 bases from J; bases unmatched to any gene: 9. Germline V gene sequence: CDR1 SGHDT, CDR2 YYEEEE. This CDR3 region has 16 residues.

This chain links TRBV12-5 with TRBJ1-1; D perhaps matches TRBD1 (5 bases). Germline CDR1 LGHNT, CDR2 FRNRAP. The germline V and J ends were trimmed by 2 bases and 6 bases, with 13 bases remaining between them. This CDR3 is 14 amino acids long. The CDR3 sequence: CASGLSGGRAEAFF. In DNA form, the CDR3 reads TGTGCTAGTGGTTTGTCGGGGGGACGAGCTGAAGCTTTCTTT.

This clone was observed a single time. Other DNA sequences within the sample encode an identical CDR3. This rearrangement joins TRBV6-1 to TRBJ1-5; the match to TRBD1 covers 12 bases. V was pared by 1 base and J by 4 bases, with 8 bases of the junction left unmatched. CDR3 length: 18 amino acids. Germline V lookup: CDR1 MNHNS, CDR2 SASEGT. The CDR3 DNA follows: TGTGCCAGCAGTGAAGTTGGGACAGGGGGCGCGTCAAATCAGCCCCAGCATTTT. It is translated as CASSEVGTGGASNQPQHF.

This chain links TRBV19 with TRBJ2-2; TRBD2 matches at 9 bases. The trim removed 5 bases at V and 0 bases at J, leaving 10 bases unmatched. The CDR3 sequence is 18 residues long. From germline, CDR1 is LNHDA and CDR2 SQIVND (reference sequence). CDR3 region: CASSPRFSSGTNTGELFF. The CDR3 DNA reads TGTGCCAGTAGTCCCAGATTTTCTAGCGGGACGAACACCGGGGAGCTGTTTTTT.

The chain carries TRBV6-4 and TRBJ2-1, with TRBD2 matching over 8 bases. The CDR3 is 15 residues long. V trimming: 0 bases; J trimming: 9 bases; junction bases outside the gene matches: 7. Looked up from germline, CDR1 is MRHNA and CDR2 is SNTAGT. CDR3 DNA sequence: TGTGCCAGCAGTGACTCGACGGGGGGGCCTGGTGAGCAGTTCTTC. Encoded protein: CASSDSTGGPGEQFF.

This clone was seen a handful of times. The chain links TRBV7-2 to TRBJ1-3; D gene unclear. Trimming removed 5 bases from V and 4 bases from J, with 12 bases in between. The CDR3 extends over 14 amino acids. Germline V gene data show CDR1 as SGHTA and CDR2 as FQGNSA. The CDR3 DNA is TGTGCCAGCAGCCTCAACACGGCGGGAAACACCATATATTTT. This sequence encodes CASSLNTAGNTIYF.

Only one count was recorded for this clone. The gene calls are TRBV12-2 and TRBJ1-2; the D call in the table, TRBD1, was not verified against the DNA. TRBV12-2 is given as a pseudogene. The CDR3 sequence is 13 residues long. The CDR3 reads CASRPDRVYGYTF. CDR3 coding DNA: TGTGCAAGTCGCCCGGACAGGGTCTATGGCTACACCTTC.

The chain employs TRBV19 and TRBJ1-6; D remains ambiguous. V lost 6 bases and J lost 10, with 13 bases in between. Germline-derived CDR1 and CDR2 are LNHDA and SQIVND (reference sequence). CDR3 length: 13 residues. CDR3 in amino acids: CASRKREESPLHF. The DNA for the CDR3 is TGTGCCAGTAGGAAAAGGGAGGAATCACCCCTCCACTTT.

V usage is TRBV23-1 and J usage is TRBJ1-5; D is uncertain. TRBV23-1 is noted as an ORF with a role that remains uncertain. CDR3 length: 14 amino acids. Trimming stripped 3 bases from V and 2 bases from J, with 8 bases between. CDR3 sequence: CASSQRSGNQPQHF. Written as DNA, the CDR3 is TGCGCCAGCAGTCAGAGGTCTGGCAATCAGCCCCAGCATTTT.

This clone was observed a single time. The chain employs TRBV11-3 and TRBJ2-2; perhaps TRBD2 as D (6 bases). Germline values: CDR1 SGHNT, CDR2 YENEEA. V lost 5 bases and J lost 7, with 14 bases in between. CDR3 length equals 14 residues. The CDR3 DNA sequence: TGTGCCAGCAGCCACCGGAAGGAGGGCGGGGAGCTGTTTTTT. Encoded protein: CASSHRKEGGELFF.

This chain joins TRBV6-1 and TRBJ1-6; D might be TRBD1 (6 bases). The germline gives CDR1 MNHNS, CDR2 SASEGT. V was clipped by 2 bases and J by 3 bases, with 11 bases between them. The CDR3 spans 16 residues. The CDR3 here is CASSETGGGYNSPLHF. The DNA of the CDR3 is TGTGCCAGCAGTGAAACGGGGGGCGGCTATAATTCACCCCTCCACTTT.

V and J are TRBV15 and TRBJ2-1; no firm D call. This CDR3 has 14 residues. V was pared by 0 bases and J by 8 bases, with 11 bases between. Germline V gene lookup returns CDR1 LNHNV and CDR2 YYDKDF (reference sequence). This CDR3 is CATSRERIGDEQFF. The CDR3 bases are TGTGCCACCAGCAGAGAACGCATAGGCGATGAGCAGTTCTTC. Variable domain in full (rest from reference TRBV15 and TRBJ2-1): DAMVIQNPRYQVTQFGKPVTLSCSQTLNHNVMYWYQQKSSQAPKLLFHYYDKDFNNEADTPDNFQSRRPNTSFCFLDIRSPGLGDTAMYLCATSRERIGDEQFFGPGTRLTVL.

The J gene is TRBJ2-7, the V gene TRBV5-6, with TRBD1 matching over 8 bases. The J segment lost 2 bases and the V segment lost 9 bases, leaving 7 bases of the junction unmatched. The CDR3 runs 13 residues. Germline loops: CDR1 SGHDT, CDR2 YYEEEE. The CDR3 here is CANLPGGPYEQYV. CDR3 coding DNA: TGTGCCAACCTACCAGGGGGCCCCTACGAGCAGTACGTC.

The J gene is TRBJ2-1, the V gene TRBV9; possibly TRBD2 for D (7 bases). Germline V gene lookup returns CDR1 SGDLS and CDR2 YYNGEE. Between the trimmed V and J ends, which lost 1 base and 1 base, there was a span of 12 bases. The CDR3 covers 16 residues. The CDR3 DNA sequence: TGTGCCAGCAGCGTATTAGGGGGGGCATCCTACAATGAGCAGTTCTTC. Translated: CASSVLGGASYNEQFF.

The chain links TRBV7-9 to TRBJ1-2; no clear D gene. Trimming took off 7 bases at V and 2 bases at J, with 17 bases between the two ends. The CDR3 is made up of 15 amino acids. Germline CDR1 is SEHNR and CDR2 is FQNEAQ (reference sequence). The CDR3 is CASTPIGGGNYGYTF. The CDR3 nucleotides are TGTGCCAGCACCCCTATAGGCGGCGGAAACTATGGCTACACCTTC.

The chain has TRBV5-4 and TRBJ2-7; 9 nucleotides line up with TRBD1. The CDR3 is 14 amino acids. Looked up from germline, CDR1 is SGHNT and CDR2 is YYREEE (reference sequence). Losses at the gene ends were 4 bases for V and 4 bases for J; bases not matched to a gene: 6. CDR3 bases: TGTGCCAGCAGCACCGGGACAGGGAATTACGAGCAGTACGTC. Encoded protein: CASSTGTGNYEQYV.

V and J are TRBV30 and TRBJ1-4; TRBD1 matches 7 bases. Germline V gives CDR1 GTSNPN, CDR2 SVGIG (reference sequence). The CDR3 contains 13 residues. Losses at the gene ends were 6 bases for V and 10 bases for J; bases not matched to a gene: 11. This chain's CDR3 is CACNQGESGKLFF. The CDR3 bases are TGTGCCTGTAACCAGGGGGAATCTGGAAAACTGTTTTTT.